One T cell receptor beta chain is described in this entry. V was cut by 7 bases and J by 3 bases, with 10 bases left in between. This CDR3 has 14 amino acids. Germline CDR1 is MNHEY and CDR2 is SMNVEV (reference sequence). This sample stems from a study of blood T cell repertoires in COVID-19. Per the study methods: Amplification of reference gene primers provided the estimated nucleated cell counts. Assay used: immunoSEQ multiplex PCR; TCRdb lists only in-frame clones, some missing. The DNA was the basis for D and trimming; V, J and clone size are from that table. This table has about 480,000 clones, 70% to 90% appearing once.

The source material was PBMCs or T cells enriched from blood (not recorded which). This chain joins TRBV27 and TRBJ1-6, with D tentatively TRBD1 (5 bases). The clonotype was recovered from a woman in her thirties or forties who had recovered from COVID-19. CDR3 nucleotides: TGTGCCAGCAACTTGGGGGGCTATAATTCACCCCTCCACTTT. It yields the protein CASNLGGYNSPLHF.